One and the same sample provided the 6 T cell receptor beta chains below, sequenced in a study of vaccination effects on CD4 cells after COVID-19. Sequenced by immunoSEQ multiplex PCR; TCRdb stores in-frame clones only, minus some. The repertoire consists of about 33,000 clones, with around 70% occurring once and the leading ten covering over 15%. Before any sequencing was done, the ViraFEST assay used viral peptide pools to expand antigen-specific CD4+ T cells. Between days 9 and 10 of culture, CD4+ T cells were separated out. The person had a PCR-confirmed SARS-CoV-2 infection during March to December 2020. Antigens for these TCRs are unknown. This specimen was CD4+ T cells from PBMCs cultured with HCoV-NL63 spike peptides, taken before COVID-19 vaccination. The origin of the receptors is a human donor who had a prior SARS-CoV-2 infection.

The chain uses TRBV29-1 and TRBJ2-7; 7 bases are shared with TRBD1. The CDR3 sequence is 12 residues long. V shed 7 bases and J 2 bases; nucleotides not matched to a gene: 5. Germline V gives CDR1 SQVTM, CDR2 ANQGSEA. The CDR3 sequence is CSGGQGAYEQYF. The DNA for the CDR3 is TGCAGCGGGGGCCAGGGGGCCTACGAGCAGTACTTC.

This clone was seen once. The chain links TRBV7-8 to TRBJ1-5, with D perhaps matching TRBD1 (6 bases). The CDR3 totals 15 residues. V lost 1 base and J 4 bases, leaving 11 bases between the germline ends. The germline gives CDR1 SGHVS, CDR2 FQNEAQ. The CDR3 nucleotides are TGTGCCAGCAGCTTAGGGGAGGGGGGAAATCAGCCCCAGCATTTT. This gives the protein CASSLGEGGNQPQHF.

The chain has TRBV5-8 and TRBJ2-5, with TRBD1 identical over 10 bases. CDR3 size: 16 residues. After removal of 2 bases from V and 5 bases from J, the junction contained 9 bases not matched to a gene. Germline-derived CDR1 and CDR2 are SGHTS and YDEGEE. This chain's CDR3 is CASSFGGTGVLETQYF. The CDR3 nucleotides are TGTGCCAGCAGCTTTGGTGGGACAGGGGTTTTGGAGACCCAGTACTTC.

The CDR3 loop reads CASHETGRGTIYF. The CDR3 region has the DNA TGTGCCAGTCATGAAACCGGGAGGGGCACCATATATTTT. The chain recombines TRBV19 with TRBJ1-3; possible D gene TRBD1, 5 bases. The CDR3 is 13 residues long. V was clipped by 8 bases and J by 9 bases, with 17 bases between them. The germline V gene has CDR1 LNHDA and CDR2 SQIVND (reference sequence).

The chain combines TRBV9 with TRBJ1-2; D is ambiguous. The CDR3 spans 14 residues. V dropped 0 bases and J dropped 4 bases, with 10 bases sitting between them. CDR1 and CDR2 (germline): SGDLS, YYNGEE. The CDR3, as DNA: TGTGCCAGCAGCGTAGGCCAACCTAGCTATGGCTACACCTTC. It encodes CASSVGQPSYGYTF.

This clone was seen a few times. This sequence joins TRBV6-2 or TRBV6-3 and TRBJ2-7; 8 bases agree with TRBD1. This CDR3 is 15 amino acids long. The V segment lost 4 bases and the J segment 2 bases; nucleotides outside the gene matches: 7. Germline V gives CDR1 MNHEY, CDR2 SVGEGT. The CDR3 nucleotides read TGTGCCAGCAGTTTCGACAGGGGTTTTACCTACGAGCAGTACTTC. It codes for CASSFDRGFTYEQYF.